Below are 19 T cell receptor beta chains sequenced from a single sample in a study of beta chain features in type 1 diabetes. The authors reverse transcribed all of the isolated RNA, so sequencing captured expressed TCRB transcripts. Libraries were prepared by immunoSEQ multiplex PCR; TCRdb keeps only in-frame clonotypes and omits some of them. The sample includes more than 150,000 clones, around an eighth seen only once; the top ten take about 0.59%. Sequencing was done on a sample of central memory CD4+ T cells from blood. These receptors were collected from a woman younger than 35 in good health.

V and J are TRBV19 and TRBJ2-3; 9 nucleotides align to TRBD2. After removal of 4 bases from V and 3 bases from J, the junction contained 2 bases not matched to a gene. Per the germline V gene, CDR1 is LNHDA and CDR2 is SQIVND (reference sequence). The CDR3 sequence is 14 residues long. CDR3 amino acids: CASSNLAGTDTQYF. DNA for the CDR3: TGTGCCAGTAGTAACCTAGCGGGAACAGATACGCAGTATTTT.

This clone was observed a few times. The chain recombines TRBV7-3 with TRBJ1-2; D remains ambiguous. The CDR3 consists of 15 residues. V lost 5 bases and J lost 4, with 17 bases in between. Germline loops: CDR1 SGHTA, CDR2 FQGTGA. In nucleotides, the CDR3 is TGTGCCAGCAGCCCCGGGGAGGGAACTCGCTATGGCTACACCTTC. Protein: CASSPGEGTRYGYTF.

This chain links TRBV29-1 with TRBJ2-7, with D possibly being TRBD2 (6 bases). This CDR3 has 12 amino acids. Germline CDR1 SQVTM, CDR2 ANQGSEA. Trimming took 6 bases from V and 7 from J, leaving 16 bases between them. CDR3 DNA sequence: TGCAGCGTCTTGGAGGGAGTGGGTGAGCAGTACTTC. Its protein product is CSVLEGVGEQYF.

V is TRBV29-1 and J is TRBJ2-7; 12 bases agree with TRBD1. CDR1 and CDR2 from the germline V gene are SQVTM and ANQGSEA. The CDR3 is 15 residues long. V lost 4 bases to trimming and J lost 4 bases; unmatched junction nucleotides: 8. This chain's CDR3 is CSVVGQGALGYEQYF. In DNA, the CDR3 is TGCAGCGTTGTGGGACAGGGGGCGCTGGGGTACGAGCAGTACTTC.

This clone was seen a few times. The chain couples TRBV7-6 to TRBJ1-2; D unresolved. This CDR3 contains 14 residues. V was cut by 3 bases and J by 2 bases, with 10 bases left in between. The germline gives CDR1 SGHVS, CDR2 FNYEAQ. The CDR3: CASSFSGLNYGYTF. CDR3 DNA sequence: TGTGCCAGCAGCTTTTCGGGGTTGAACTATGGCTACACCTTC. The full variable domain, in which reference TRBV7-6 and TRBJ1-2 provide the parts outside the CDR3, is GAGVSQSPRYKVTKRGQDVALRCDPISGHVSLYWYRQALGQGPEFLTYFNYEAQQDKSGLPNDRFSAERPEGSISTLTIQRTEQRDSAMYRCASSFSGLNYGYTFGSGTRLTVV.

This clone showed up just a few times. V and J are TRBV7-2 and TRBJ2-3, with D hard to call. V shed 0 bases and J shed 5 bases, with 3 bases lying between them. Per the germline V gene, CDR1 is SGHTA and CDR2 is FQGNSA. The CDR3 extends over 12 amino acids. CDR3 DNA sequence: TGTGCCAGCAGCTTAGCCGTAGATACGCAGTATTTT. Translation: CASSLAVDTQYF.

The rearrangement joins TRBV29-1 to TRBJ1-1, with 10 bases matching TRBD1. The CDR3 consists of 13 residues. The trim removed 2 bases at V and 5 bases at J, leaving 2 bases unmatched. The germline CDR1 and CDR2 sequences are SQVTM and ANQGSEA. CDR3 nucleotides: TGCAGCGTTGAATCGGGACAGGGGACTGAAGCTTTCTTT. It translates to CSVESGQGTEAFF.

A few counts support this clone. The V gene is TRBV29-1, the J gene TRBJ2-3; D is undetermined. Germline V CDR1 and CDR2: SQVTM, ANQGSEA. The CDR3 has 14 amino acids. The V and J ends lost 0 bases and 2 bases respectively, with 9 bases between them. The CDR3 protein is CSVEDPTYTDTQYF. CDR3 nucleotides: TGCAGCGTTGAAGATCCCACCTACACAGATACGCAGTATTTT.

The V gene is TRBV2, the J gene TRBJ1-5; D is possibly TRBD1 (5 bases). The germline gives CDR1 SNHLY, CDR2 FYNNEI. The germline V and J ends were trimmed by 6 bases and 5 bases, with 14 bases remaining between them. The CDR3 has 14 amino acids. This CDR3 is CASRPTGGHQPQHF. The CDR3 nucleotides are TGTGCCAGCAGGCCCACAGGTGGTCATCAGCCCCAGCATTTT.

This clone was picked up many times. CDR3 nucleotides: TGTGCCAGCAGACACAATAGCGGGACCGGGGAGCTGTTTTTT. Its translation: CASRHNSGTGELFF. V gene TRBV7-9 combines with J gene TRBJ2-2, with 7 bases lining up with TRBD2. The CDR3 is 14 residues long. The germline V gene encodes CDR1 SEHNR and CDR2 FQNEAQ (reference sequence). V lost 6 bases, J lost 5 bases, and 6 bases stayed unmatched.

The rearrangement links TRBV7-2 to TRBJ2-2; 7 bases line up with TRBD2. Germline CDR1 is SGHTA and CDR2 is FQGNSA. The V and J ends lost 0 bases and 4 bases, in that order; junction bases with no gene match: 8. CDR3 size: 17 residues. In DNA form, the CDR3 reads TGTGCCAGCAGCTTAGCCTCCCTAGCGGTTCTCACCGGGGAGCTGTTTTTT. Protein product: CASSLASLAVLTGELFF.

CDR3 in DNA: TGTGCCAGTAGTATAGTAGCGAACACTGAAGCTTTCTTT. It encodes CASSIVANTEAFF. V usage is TRBV19 and J usage is TRBJ1-1; D unresolved. The CDR3 sequence is 13 residues long. V was shortened by 1 base and J by 1 base, with 4 bases between the two germline ends. CDR1 is LNHDA, CDR2 SQIVND, per germline (reference sequence).

The chain uses TRBV9 and TRBJ2-2, with a possible D match to TRBD2 (5 bases). The V end was cut by 4 bases, the J end by 0 bases, with 13 bases between. The CDR3 covers 16 residues. Germline assignment: CDR1 SGDLS and CDR2 YYNGEE. This CDR3 reads CASSPLAKSNTGELFF. The CDR3 DNA reads TGTGCCAGCAGCCCCCTAGCCAAATCGAACACCGGGGAGCTGTTTTTT.

V and J are TRBV7-9 and TRBJ2-1; D may be TRBD2 (6 bases). There are 15 residues in the CDR3. The V gene's germline CDR1 is SEHNR and CDR2 FQNEAQ (reference sequence). With 4 bases removed from V and 6 bases from J, the gap between germline ends came to 16 bases. CDR3 amino acids: CASSSESGALNEQFF. CDR3 coding DNA: TGTGCCAGCAGCTCGGAGTCGGGAGCCCTCAATGAGCAGTTCTTC.

The rearrangement joins TRBV9 to TRBJ2-5, with TRBD2 matching 10 bases. The CDR3 is 16 residues long. Germline trimming cut 3 bases from V and 6 bases from J; bases unmatched to any gene: 11. CDR1 SGDLS and CDR2 YYNGEE come from the germline V gene. CDR3 amino acids: CASSDGSSGRFKTQYF. In nucleotides, the CDR3 is TGTGCCAGCAGCGATGGAAGTAGCGGGAGGTTTAAGACCCAGTACTTC.

There are a few counts of this clone. V and J are TRBV10-3 and TRBJ2-1; 12 bases are shared with TRBD2. The CDR3 is made up of 17 amino acids. J was trimmed by 6 bases and V by 3 bases; bases with no gene match: 9. Per the germline V gene, CDR1 is ENHRY and CDR2 is SYGVKD. CDR3 loop: CAISDSSSGRGGNEQFF. The CDR3 DNA follows: TGTGCCATCAGTGATTCTTCTAGCGGGAGGGGTGGCAATGAGCAGTTCTTC.

This clone showed up just a few times. The J gene is TRBJ2-7, the V gene TRBV25-1, with 12 bases lining up with TRBD2. V was pared by 4 bases and J by 3 bases, with 4 bases of the junction left unmatched. The CDR3 consists of 15 residues. Germline assignment: CDR1 MGHDK and CDR2 SYGVNS. The DNA of the CDR3 is TGTGCCAGCAGTGTCCGACTAGCGGGGGACTACGAGCAGTACTTC. Protein sequence: CASSVRLAGDYEQYF.

The chain uses TRBV9 and TRBJ2-3; D call uncertain. This CDR3 has 15 amino acids. CDR1 SGDLS and CDR2 YYNGEE come from the germline V gene. V was trimmed by 3 bases and J by 0 bases, leaving 11 bases between them. The CDR3 region has the DNA TGTGCCAGCAGCGCAGACCAGGTTAGCACAGATACGCAGTATTTT. Amino acid sequence: CASSADQVSTDTQYF.

This clone was counted between two and nine times. V usage is TRBV5-1 and J usage is TRBJ1-2; D is perhaps TRBD1 (6 bases). Between the trimmed V and J ends, which lost 3 bases and 6 bases, there was a span of 15 bases. There are 14 residues in the CDR3. The V gene's germline CDR1 is SGHRS and CDR2 YFSETQ. This chain's CDR3 is CASSSQGNGNGYTF. The CDR3 nucleotides read TGCGCCAGCAGCTCACAGGGAAATGGGAATGGCTACACCTTC.